This TCR beta chain was sequenced for a study of shared T cell receptors in the human thymus. Sequencing was performed with immunoSEQ multiplex PCR; in TCRdb, only in-frame clones are kept and a portion is missing. This sample yields some 700,000 clones, of which roughly 90% are seen a single time; approximately 0.01% belongs to the top ten. Trimming removed 2 bases from V and 8 bases from J, with 18 bases in between. The CDR3 is 16 residues long. In germline, CDR1 is MNHNY, CDR2 SVGAGI (reference sequence). This sample was also put to use in a study of human thymus T cells. As reported in that work: The sample donors, healthy Finnish infants, were having corrective surgery for congenital heart defects. In corrective heart surgery, resections were taken, and these provided the thymus tissue. Use of V and J genes seemed skewed within the thymic and blood repertoires. Unrelated individuals were reported by related research to share highly overlapping thymic repertoires.

The clonotype originates from a boy younger than two with a congenital heart defect. Sequencing was performed on thymocytes. The rearrangement uses TRBV6-6 and TRBJ1-4, with unresolved D. CDR3 nucleotides: TGTGCCAGCAGTTACACCGGGTCGAGGGTGGGCGAAAAACTGTTTTTT. Protein sequence: CASSYTGSRVGEKLFF.